The 21 T cell receptor beta chains reported below all come from one sample, sequenced in a study of CD8 T cells in acute hepatitis C reinfection. Time point noted: naive CD8 control sorted from an acute-time-point sample. Assay: immunoSEQ multiplex PCR; the TCRdb copy retains only in-frame clones and omits some. Among 30,000 to 45,000 clones listed, approximately 83% were seen once. The sample was naive CD8+ T cells from PBMCs. These TCRs come from a woman aged 18-29 years who spontaneously cleared hepatitis C infection.

The genes are TRBV7-9 and TRBJ2-7; D ambiguous. This CDR3 region has 13 residues. V lost 5 bases, J lost 4 bases, and 12 bases lay in between. Germline CDR1 reads SEHNR; CDR2 reads FQNEAQ (reference sequence). The CDR3 sequence is CASSPISRYEQYF. DNA for the CDR3: TGTGCCAGCAGCCCCATTTCCAGGTACGAGCAGTACTTC.

Comments on this clone: Compared with germline, one end of the junction differs, possibly owing to a read error. The chain recombines TRBV10-1 with TRBJ2-1; D uncertain. CDR3 size: 15 residues. Germline CDR1 reads WNHNN; CDR2 reads SYGVQD (reference sequence). The CDR3 reads CATSRGTGRYNEQFF. The CDR3 nucleotides are TGCGCCACCAGTAGAGGAACTGGGCGCTACAATGAGCAGTTCTTC.

This rearrangement joins TRBV2 to TRBJ2-3; no definite D call. Trimming removed 7 bases from V and 2 bases from J, with 4 bases in between. CDR1 and CDR2 from the germline V gene are SNHLY and FYNNEI. The CDR3 spans 11 residues. The CDR3 region has the DNA TGTGCCAGCACCTCCACAGATACGCAGTATTTT. Translated: CASTSTDTQYF.

The chain combines TRBV30 with TRBJ1-3; perhaps TRBD1 as D (5 bases). The germline V and J ends were trimmed by 1 base and 1 base, with 11 bases remaining between them. The CDR3 consists of 15 residues. CDR1 and CDR2 (germline): GTSNPN, SVGIG (reference sequence). The CDR3 DNA reads as TGTGCCTGGAGTGAGAACGGGGCGTCTGGAAACACCATATATTTT. Its translation: CAWSENGASGNTIYF.

The V gene is TRBV27, the J gene TRBJ2-7; unclear D gene. V lost 4 bases, J lost 6 bases, and 16 bases lay in between. This CDR3 has 14 residues. Germline loops: CDR1 MNHEY, CDR2 SMNVEV (reference sequence). The CDR3 coding sequence is TGTGCCAGCAGTTCGGCTGGACGAGCCCTCGAGCAGTACTTC. Encoded protein: CASSSAGRALEQYF.

The rearrangement links TRBV11-2 to TRBJ1-1, with TRBD1 matching over 8 bases. CDR1 is SGHAT and CDR2 is FQNNGV in the germline V gene. The CDR3 runs to 14 residues. V shed 3 bases, J shed 3 bases, and the junction held 3 bases outside the gene matches. CDR3 residues: CASSLTGAHTEAFF. The CDR3 DNA follows: TGTGCCAGCAGCTTGACAGGGGCTCACACTGAAGCTTTCTTT.

This chain joins TRBV14 and TRBJ2-5; D is ambiguous. Trimming removed 0 bases from V and 5 bases from J, with 10 bases in between. Germline CDR1 SGHDN, CDR2 FVKESK. This CDR3 contains 14 residues. The CDR3 sequence is CASSQEGLWETQYF. The CDR3 DNA is TGTGCCAGCAGCCAAGAAGGGTTGTGGGAGACCCAGTACTTC.

The rearrangement joins TRBV6-5 to TRBJ2-1; TRBD1 matches 11 bases. CDR3 length: 14 residues. The trim removed 2 bases at V and 9 bases at J, leaving 3 bases unmatched. Germline V gene data show CDR1 as MNHEY and CDR2 as SVGAGI. The CDR3 region has the DNA TGTGCCAGCAGTTACGGACAGGGGGCCGGTGAGCAGTTCTTC. It translates to CASSYGQGAGEQFF.

This clone was found once. The chain uses TRBV21-1 and TRBJ2-1; the listed D gene, TRBD2, was not tested against the DNA. TRBV21-1 is noted as a pseudogene. The CDR3 runs 14 residues. CDR3 in amino acids: CASSVGEGLFEQFF. As DNA, the CDR3 is TGTGCCAGCAGCGTGGGTGAGGGCCTTTTTGAGCAGTTCTTC.

This clone was seen only a few times. V and J are TRBV4-1 and TRBJ1-2; D gene uncertain. This CDR3 contains 15 residues. Looked up from germline, CDR1 is MGHRA and CDR2 is YSYEKL. Trimming shortened V by 1 base and J by 2 bases, and 11 bases separated the two germline ends. Here the CDR3 reads CASSQVLVGNYGYTF. In DNA form, the CDR3 reads TGCGCCAGCAGCCAAGTTTTAGTCGGGAACTATGGCTACACCTTC.

The chain combines TRBV7-8 with TRBJ1-5; D might be TRBD1 (6 bases). CDR3 length: 16 residues. Trimming stripped 2 bases from V and 3 bases from J, with 14 bases between. The V gene's germline CDR1 is SGHVS and CDR2 FQNEAQ. The CDR3 DNA sequence: TGTGCCAGCAGCTTAAGGGAGACAGGTGACAATCAGCCCCAGCATTTT. This sequence encodes CASSLRETGDNQPQHF.

V gene TRBV7-9 combines with J gene TRBJ2-1; D tentatively fits TRBD1 or TRBD2 (5 bases each). The germline V gene encodes CDR1 SEHNR and CDR2 FQNEAQ (reference sequence). The CDR3 is 16 residues long. Trimming pared 1 base from V and 6 bases from J, leaving 16 bases between. CDR3: CASSLVGTSRSNEQFF. The CDR3 nucleotides are TGTGCCAGCAGCTTAGTAGGGACCAGCAGAAGCAATGAGCAGTTCTTC.

The chain joins TRBV11-2 to TRBJ2-1; 10 nucleotides align to TRBD2. Germline CDR1 reads SGHAT; CDR2 reads FQNNGV. The ends lost 5 bases at V and 2 bases at J; junction bases unmatched: 3. The CDR3 totals 15 residues. Here the CDR3 reads CASSPLAGAYNEQFF. The DNA of the CDR3 is TGTGCCAGCAGCCCGCTAGCGGGGGCCTACAATGAGCAGTTCTTC. Variable domain in full (rest from reference TRBV11-2 and TRBJ2-1): EAGVAQSPRYKIIEKRQSVAFWCNPISGHATLYWYQQILGQGPKLLIQFQNNGVVDDSQLPKDRFSAERLKGVDSTLKIQPAKLEDSAVYLCASSPLAGAYNEQFFGPGTRLTVL.

This chain uses TRBV7-6 with TRBJ1-1; tentative D call: TRBD1 (6 bases). V was clipped by 5 bases and J by 5 bases, with 15 bases between them. Germline V gene sequence: CDR1 SGHVS, CDR2 FNYEAQ. This CDR3 region has 14 residues. The CDR3 region has the DNA TGTGCCAGCAGCGGGGGGGCAACCGGGACTGAAGCTTTCTTT. It encodes CASSGGATGTEAFF.

This chain uses TRBV27 with TRBJ2-2; D ambiguous. The germline V and J ends were trimmed by 3 bases and 6 bases, with 14 bases remaining between them. This CDR3 is 15 amino acids long. The germline CDR1 and CDR2 sequences are MNHEY and SMNVEV (reference sequence). In nucleotides, the CDR3 is TGTGCCAGCAGTTTGGTTGCTATTACCCCCGGGGAGCTGTTTTTT. Its protein is CASSLVAITPGELFF.

The chain joins TRBV9 to TRBJ1-2; 9 bases fit TRBD1. The germline V gene has CDR1 SGDLS and CDR2 YYNGEE. The CDR3 runs to 13 residues. With V trimmed by 2 bases and J by 6 bases, 2 bases remained unmatched. Here the CDR3 reads CASSVGDRDGYTF. The CDR3 DNA sequence: TGTGCCAGCAGCGTTGGGGACAGGGATGGCTACACCTTC.

The V and J genes are TRBV21-1 and TRBJ2-1; the table's D call of TRBD2 was not tested on the DNA. TRBV21-1 is classified as a pseudogene. The CDR3 sequence is 15 residues long. As DNA, the CDR3 is TGTGCCAGCAGCAAAGACGGGAGCTCCTACAATGAGCAGTTCTTC. Translation gives CASSKDGSSYNEQFF.

A single count supports this clone. J is TRBJ2-7 and V is TRBV7-9, with a possible D match to TRBD1 (6 bases). CDR1 SEHNR and CDR2 FQNEAQ come from the germline V gene (reference sequence). This CDR3 spans 14 amino acids. V lost 5 bases and J lost 3, with 14 bases in between. The CDR3 region is CASSPDRHNYEQYF. Written as DNA, the CDR3 is TGTGCCAGCAGCCCCGACAGGCATAACTACGAGCAGTACTTC.

This chain links TRBV5-4 with TRBJ2-7, with TRBD1 matching 9 bases. Germline V CDR1 and CDR2: SGHNT, YYREEE (reference sequence). The CDR3 extends over 14 amino acids. With 4 bases clipped from V and 6 bases from J, the junction kept 8 bases outside the gene matches. CDR3 region: CASSQPGQGTEQYF. Written as DNA, the CDR3 is TGTGCCAGCAGCCAACCGGGACAGGGAACCGAGCAGTACTTC. Together with reference TRBV5-4 and TRBJ2-7, the CDR3 gives the full variable domain: ETGVTQSPTHLIKTRGQQVTLRCSSQSGHNTVSWYQQALGQGPQFIFQYYREEENGRGNFPPRFSGLQFPNYSSELNVNALELDDSALYLCASSQPGQGTEQYFGPGTRLTVT.

CDR3 coding DNA: TGCGCCAGCAGCCAAGATTTTTCGGGGGGCAGCACTGAAGCTTTCTTT. The encoded protein is CASSQDFSGGSTEAFF. The rearrangement uses TRBV4-1 and TRBJ1-1; tentatively, D is TRBD1 (6 bases). The CDR3 extends over 16 amino acids. Germline values: CDR1 MGHRA, CDR2 YSYEKL. With 0 bases removed from V and 4 bases from J, the gap between germline ends came to 15 bases.

The chain recombines TRBV7-9 with TRBJ1-5; D ambiguous. With 1 base removed from V and 2 bases from J, the gap between germline ends came to 9 bases. CDR3 length equals 15 residues. Germline lookup yields CDR1 SEHNR and CDR2 FQNEAQ (reference sequence). CDR3 loop: CASSLEGSGNQPQHF. CDR3 coding DNA: TGTGCCAGCAGCTTAGAGGGAAGCGGCAATCAGCCCCAGCATTTT.